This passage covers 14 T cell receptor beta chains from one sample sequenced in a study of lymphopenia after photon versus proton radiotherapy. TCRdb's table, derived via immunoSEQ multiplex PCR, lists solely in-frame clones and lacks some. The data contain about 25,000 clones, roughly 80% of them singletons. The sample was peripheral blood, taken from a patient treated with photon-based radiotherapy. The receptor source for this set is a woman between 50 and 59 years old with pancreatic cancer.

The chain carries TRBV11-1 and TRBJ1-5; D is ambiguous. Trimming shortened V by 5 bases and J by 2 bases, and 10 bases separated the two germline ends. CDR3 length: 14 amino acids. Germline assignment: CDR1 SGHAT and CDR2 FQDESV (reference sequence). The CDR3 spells CASSLGVGNQPQHF. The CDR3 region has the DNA TGTGCCAGCAGCCTAGGAGTGGGCAATCAGCCCCAGCATTTT.

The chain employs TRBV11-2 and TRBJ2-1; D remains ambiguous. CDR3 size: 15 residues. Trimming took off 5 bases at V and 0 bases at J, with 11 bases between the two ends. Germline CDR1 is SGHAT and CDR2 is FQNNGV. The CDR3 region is CASSPRRSSYNEQFF. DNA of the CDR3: TGTGCCAGCAGCCCCCGCAGGTCCTCCTACAATGAGCAGTTCTTC.

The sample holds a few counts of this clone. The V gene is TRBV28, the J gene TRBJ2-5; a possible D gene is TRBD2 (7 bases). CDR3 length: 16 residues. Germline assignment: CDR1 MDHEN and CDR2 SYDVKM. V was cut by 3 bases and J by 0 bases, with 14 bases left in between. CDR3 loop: CASSLGGALYQETQYF. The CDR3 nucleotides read TGTGCCAGCAGTTTGGGGGGGGCCCTGTACCAAGAGACCCAGTACTTC.

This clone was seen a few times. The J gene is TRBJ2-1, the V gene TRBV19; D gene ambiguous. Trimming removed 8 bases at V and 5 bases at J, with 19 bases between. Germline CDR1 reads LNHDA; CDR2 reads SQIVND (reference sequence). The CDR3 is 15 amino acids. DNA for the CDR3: TGTGCCAGTGCTATGAGCGTCAACGTTAACAATGAGCAGTTCTTC. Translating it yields CASAMSVNVNNEQFF. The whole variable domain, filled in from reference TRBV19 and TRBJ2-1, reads DGGITQSPKYLFRKEGQNVTLSCEQNLNHDAMYWYRQDPGQGLRLIYYSQIVNDFQKGDIAEGYSVSREKKESFPLTVTSAQKNPTAFYLCASAMSVNVNNEQFFGPGTRLTVL.

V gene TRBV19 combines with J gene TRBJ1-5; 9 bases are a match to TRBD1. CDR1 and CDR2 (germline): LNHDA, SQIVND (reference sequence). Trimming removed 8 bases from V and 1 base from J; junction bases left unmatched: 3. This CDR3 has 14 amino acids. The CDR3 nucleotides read TGTGCCAGTGAGGGACAGGGAAGCAATCAGCCCCAGCATTTT. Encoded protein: CASEGQGSNQPQHF.

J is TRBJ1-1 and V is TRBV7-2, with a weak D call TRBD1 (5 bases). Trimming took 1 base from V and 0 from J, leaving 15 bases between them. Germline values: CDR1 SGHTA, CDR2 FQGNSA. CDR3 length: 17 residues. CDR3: CASSLGVRVGMNTEAFF. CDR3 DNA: TGTGCCAGCAGCTTAGGGGTCAGGGTCGGGATGAACACTGAAGCTTTCTTT. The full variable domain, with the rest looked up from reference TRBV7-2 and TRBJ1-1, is GAGVSQSPSNKVTEKGKDVELRCDPISGHTALYWYRQSLGQGLEFLIYFQGNSAPDKSGLPSDRFSAERTGGSVSTLTIQRTQQEDSAVYLCASSLGVRVGMNTEAFFGQGTRLTVV.

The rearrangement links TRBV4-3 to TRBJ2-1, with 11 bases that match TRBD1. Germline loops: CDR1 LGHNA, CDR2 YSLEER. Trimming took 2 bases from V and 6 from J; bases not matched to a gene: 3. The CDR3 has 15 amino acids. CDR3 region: CASSQTGTGGNEQFF. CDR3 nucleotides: TGCGCCAGCAGCCAAACCGGGACAGGGGGCAATGAGCAGTTCTTC.

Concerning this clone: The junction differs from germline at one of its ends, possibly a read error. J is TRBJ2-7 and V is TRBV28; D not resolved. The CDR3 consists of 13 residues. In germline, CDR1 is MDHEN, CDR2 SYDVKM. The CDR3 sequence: CASSGFPSHEQYF. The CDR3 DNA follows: TGTGCCAGCAGCGGCTTCCCCTCCCACGAGCAGTACTTC. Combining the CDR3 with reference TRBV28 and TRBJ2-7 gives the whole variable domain DVKVTQSSRYLVKRTGEKVFLECVQDMDHENMFWYRQDPGLGLRLIYFSYDVKMKEKGDIPEGYSVSREKKERFSLILESASTNQTSMYLCASSGFPSHEQYFGPGTRLTVT.

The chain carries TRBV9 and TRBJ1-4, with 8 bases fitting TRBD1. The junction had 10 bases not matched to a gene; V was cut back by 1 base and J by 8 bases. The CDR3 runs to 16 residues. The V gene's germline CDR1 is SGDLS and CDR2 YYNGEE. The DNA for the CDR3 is TGTGCCAGCAGCGTAAACGGGGACAGGTCTTTCGAAAAACTGTTTTTT. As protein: CASSVNGDRSFEKLFF.

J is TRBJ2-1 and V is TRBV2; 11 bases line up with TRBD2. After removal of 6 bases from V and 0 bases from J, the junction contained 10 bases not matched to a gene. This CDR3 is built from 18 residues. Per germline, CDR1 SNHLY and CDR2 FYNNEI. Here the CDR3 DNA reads TGTGCCAGCAGCCCCTCGGGACTAGCGGCCGTCTCCTACAATGAGCAGTTCTTC. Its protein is CASSPSGLAAVSYNEQFF.

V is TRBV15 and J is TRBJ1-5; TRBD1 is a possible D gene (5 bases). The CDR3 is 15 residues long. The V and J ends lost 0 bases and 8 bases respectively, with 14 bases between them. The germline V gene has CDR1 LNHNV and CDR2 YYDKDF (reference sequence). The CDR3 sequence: CATSRDRGGLEPQHF. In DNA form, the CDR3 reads TGTGCCACCAGCAGAGATCGGGGGGGATTGGAGCCCCAGCATTTT.

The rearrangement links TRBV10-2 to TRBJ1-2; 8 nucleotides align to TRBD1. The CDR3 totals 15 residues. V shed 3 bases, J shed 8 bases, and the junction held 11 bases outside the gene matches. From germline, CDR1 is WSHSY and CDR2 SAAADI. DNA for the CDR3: TGCGCCAGCAGTGACTTAGCCAGGGGGCTTGGGGGCTACACCTTC. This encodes CASSDLARGLGGYTF.

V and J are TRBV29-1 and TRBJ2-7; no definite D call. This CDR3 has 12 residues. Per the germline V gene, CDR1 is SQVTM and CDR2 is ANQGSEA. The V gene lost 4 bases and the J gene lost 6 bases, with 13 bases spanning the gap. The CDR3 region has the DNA TGCAGCGTTGGATTCGATAGTCCCGAGCAGTACTTC. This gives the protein CSVGFDSPEQYF.

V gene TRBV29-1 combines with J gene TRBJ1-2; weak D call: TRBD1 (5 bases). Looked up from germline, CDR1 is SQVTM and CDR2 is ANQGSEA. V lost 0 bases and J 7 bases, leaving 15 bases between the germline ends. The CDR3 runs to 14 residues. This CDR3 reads CSVEDVGRVFGYTF. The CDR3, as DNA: TGCAGCGTTGAAGATGTGGGCAGGGTATTTGGCTACACCTTC.